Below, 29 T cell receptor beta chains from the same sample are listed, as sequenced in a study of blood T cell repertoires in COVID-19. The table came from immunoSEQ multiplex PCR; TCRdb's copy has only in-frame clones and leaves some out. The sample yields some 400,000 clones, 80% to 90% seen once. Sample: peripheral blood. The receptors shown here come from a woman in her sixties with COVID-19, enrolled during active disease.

CDR3 DNA sequence: TGTGCCAGCAGCTTGCAGATCCCCGGGGAGCTGTTTTTT. This encodes CASSLQIPGELFF. The V gene is TRBV11-1, the J gene TRBJ2-2; D is uncertain. V shed 3 bases and J shed 6 bases, with 8 bases lying between them. CDR1 SGHAT and CDR2 FQDESV come from the germline V gene (reference sequence). The CDR3 has 13 residues.

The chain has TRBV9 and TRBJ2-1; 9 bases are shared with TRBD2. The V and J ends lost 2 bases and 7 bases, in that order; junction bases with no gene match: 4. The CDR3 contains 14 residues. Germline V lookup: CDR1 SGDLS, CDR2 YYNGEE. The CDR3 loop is CASSVSTSGNEQFF. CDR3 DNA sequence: TGTGCCAGCAGCGTCTCAACTAGCGGGAATGAGCAGTTCTTC.

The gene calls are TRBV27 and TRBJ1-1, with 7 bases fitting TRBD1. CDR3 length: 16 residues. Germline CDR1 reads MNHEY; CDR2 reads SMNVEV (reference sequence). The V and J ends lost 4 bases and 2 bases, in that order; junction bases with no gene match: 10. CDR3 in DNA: TGTGCCAGCAGTTCCCCAGGCCAGGGGGGCAACACTGAAGCTTTCTTT. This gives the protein CASSSPGQGGNTEAFF.

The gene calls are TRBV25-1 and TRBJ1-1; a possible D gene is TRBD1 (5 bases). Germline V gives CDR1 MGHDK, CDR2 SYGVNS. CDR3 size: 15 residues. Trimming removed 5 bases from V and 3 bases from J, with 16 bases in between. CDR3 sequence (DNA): TGTGCCAGCAGTTTCCCTGGGGCTAGGGACACTGAAGCTTTCTTT. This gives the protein CASSFPGARDTEAFF.

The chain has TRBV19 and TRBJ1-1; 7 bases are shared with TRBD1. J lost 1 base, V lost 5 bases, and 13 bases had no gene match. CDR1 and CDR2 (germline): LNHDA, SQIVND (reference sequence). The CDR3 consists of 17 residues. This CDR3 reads CASSARGQGVRNTEAFF. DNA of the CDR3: TGTGCCAGTAGTGCCCGAGGGCAGGGGGTTAGGAACACTGAAGCTTTCTTT.

The CDR3 spells CARSLTCQGELNEQFF. In DNA form, the CDR3 reads TGTGCCAGAAGCCTGACGTGCCAGGGGGAATTGAATGAGCAGTTCTTC. The chain uses TRBV5-3 and TRBJ2-1; 7 bases line up with TRBD1. TRBV5-3 is given ORF status, its function remaining uncertain. This CDR3 has 16 amino acids. V gave up 4 bases and J gave up 7 bases; unmatched junction bases: 14.

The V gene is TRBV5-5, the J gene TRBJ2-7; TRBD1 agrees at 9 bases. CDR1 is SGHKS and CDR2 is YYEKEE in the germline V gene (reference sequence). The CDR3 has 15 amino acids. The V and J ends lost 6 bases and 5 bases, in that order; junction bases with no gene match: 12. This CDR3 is CASTRGTGLTNEQYF. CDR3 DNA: TGTGCCAGCACCCGCGGGACAGGGTTGACCAACGAGCAGTACTTC.

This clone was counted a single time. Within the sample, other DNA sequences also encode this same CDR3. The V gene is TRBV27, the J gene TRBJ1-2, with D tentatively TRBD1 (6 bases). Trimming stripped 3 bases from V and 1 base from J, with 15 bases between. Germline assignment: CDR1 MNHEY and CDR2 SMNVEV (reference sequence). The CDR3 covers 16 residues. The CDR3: CASSFGGGEGNYGYTF. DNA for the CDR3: TGTGCCAGCAGTTTCGGTGGGGGCGAAGGTAACTATGGCTACACCTTC.

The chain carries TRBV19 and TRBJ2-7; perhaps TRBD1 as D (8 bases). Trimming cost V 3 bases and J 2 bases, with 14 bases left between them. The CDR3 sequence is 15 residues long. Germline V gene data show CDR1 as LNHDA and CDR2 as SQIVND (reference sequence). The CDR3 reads CASSMDREGAYEQYF. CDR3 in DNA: TGTGCCAGTAGTATGGACAGGGAGGGTGCCTACGAGCAGTACTTC.

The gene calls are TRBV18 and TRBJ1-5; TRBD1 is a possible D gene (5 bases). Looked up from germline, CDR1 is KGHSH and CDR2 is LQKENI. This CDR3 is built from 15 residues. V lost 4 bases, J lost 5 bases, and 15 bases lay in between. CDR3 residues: CASSLEQGPYQPQHF. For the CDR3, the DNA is TGTGCCAGCTCACTGGAGCAGGGTCCTTATCAGCCCCAGCATTTT.

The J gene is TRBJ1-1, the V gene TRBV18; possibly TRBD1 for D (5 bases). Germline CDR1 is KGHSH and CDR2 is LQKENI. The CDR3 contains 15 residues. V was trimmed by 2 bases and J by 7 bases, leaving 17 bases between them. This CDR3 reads CASSPVLQAGNEAFF. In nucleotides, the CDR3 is TGTGCCAGCTCACCAGTTCTACAGGCAGGTAATGAAGCTTTCTTT.

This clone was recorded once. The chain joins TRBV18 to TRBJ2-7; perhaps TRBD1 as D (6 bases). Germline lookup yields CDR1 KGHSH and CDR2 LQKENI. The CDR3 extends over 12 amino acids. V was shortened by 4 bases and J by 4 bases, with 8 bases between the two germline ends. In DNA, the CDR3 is TGTGCCAGCTCACGAGGGGGATACGAGCAGTACTTC. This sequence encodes CASSRGGYEQYF.

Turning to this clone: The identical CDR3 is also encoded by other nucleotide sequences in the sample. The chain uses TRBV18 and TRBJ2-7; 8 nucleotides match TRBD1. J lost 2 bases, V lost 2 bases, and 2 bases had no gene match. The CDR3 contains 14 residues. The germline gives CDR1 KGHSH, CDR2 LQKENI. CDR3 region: CASSPGQGTYEQYF. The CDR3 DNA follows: TGTGCCAGCTCACCAGGACAGGGAACCTACGAGCAGTACTTC.

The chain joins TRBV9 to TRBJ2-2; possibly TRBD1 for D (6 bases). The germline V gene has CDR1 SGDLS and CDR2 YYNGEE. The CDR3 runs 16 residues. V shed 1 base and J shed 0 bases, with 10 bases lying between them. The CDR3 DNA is TGTGCCAGCAGCGTATCACAGGGTTCGAACACCGGGGAGCTGTTTTTT. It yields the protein CASSVSQGSNTGELFF.

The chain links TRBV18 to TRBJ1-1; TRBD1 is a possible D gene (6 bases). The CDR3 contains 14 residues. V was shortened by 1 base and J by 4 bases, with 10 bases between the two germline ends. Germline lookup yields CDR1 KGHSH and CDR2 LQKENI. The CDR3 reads CASSPLQGTTEAFF. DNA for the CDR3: TGTGCCAGCTCACCACTCCAGGGGACCACTGAAGCTTTCTTT.

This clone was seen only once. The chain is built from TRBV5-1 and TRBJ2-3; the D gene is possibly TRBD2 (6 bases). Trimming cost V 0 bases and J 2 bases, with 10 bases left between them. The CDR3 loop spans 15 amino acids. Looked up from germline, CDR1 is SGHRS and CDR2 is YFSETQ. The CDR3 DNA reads TGCGCCAGCAGCTTGGTCGCGGGGACCACAGATACGCAGTATTTT. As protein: CASSLVAGTTDTQYF.

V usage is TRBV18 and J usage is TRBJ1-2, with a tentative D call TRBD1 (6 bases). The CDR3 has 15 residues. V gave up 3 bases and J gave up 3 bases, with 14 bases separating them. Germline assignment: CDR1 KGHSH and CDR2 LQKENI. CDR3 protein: CASSPPQGPYYGYTF. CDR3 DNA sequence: TGTGCCAGCTCACCCCCTCAGGGGCCCTACTATGGCTACACCTTC. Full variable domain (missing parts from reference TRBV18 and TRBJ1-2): NAGVMQNPRHLVRRRGQEARLRCSPMKGHSHVYWYRQLPEEGLKFMVYLQKENIIDESGMPKERFSAEFPKEGPSILRIQQVVRGDSAAYFCASSPPQGPYYGYTFGSGTRLTVV.

CDR3 amino acids: CASSLGPLYTQYF. In DNA form, the CDR3 reads TGTGCCAGCAGTTTAGGGCCCCTCTATACGCAGTATTTT. The rearrangement joins TRBV12-3 or TRBV12-4 to TRBJ2-3; no clear D. V shed 1 base and J shed 7 bases, with 9 bases lying between them. The CDR3 is 13 amino acids.

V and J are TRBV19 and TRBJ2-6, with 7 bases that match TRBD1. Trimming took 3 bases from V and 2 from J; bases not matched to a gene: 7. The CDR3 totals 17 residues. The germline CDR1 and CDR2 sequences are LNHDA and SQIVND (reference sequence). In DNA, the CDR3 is TGTGCCAGTAGTATCAGACAGGGCAGAACTGGGGCCAACGTCCTGACTTTC. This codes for CASSIRQGRTGANVLTF.

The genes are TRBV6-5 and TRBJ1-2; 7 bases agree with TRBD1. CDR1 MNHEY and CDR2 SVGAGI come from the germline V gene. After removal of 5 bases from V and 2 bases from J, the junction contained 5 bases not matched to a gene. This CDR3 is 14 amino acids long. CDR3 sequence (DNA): TGTGCCAGCAGTCCACGACAGGGAAACTATGGCTACACCTTC. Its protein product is CASSPRQGNYGYTF.

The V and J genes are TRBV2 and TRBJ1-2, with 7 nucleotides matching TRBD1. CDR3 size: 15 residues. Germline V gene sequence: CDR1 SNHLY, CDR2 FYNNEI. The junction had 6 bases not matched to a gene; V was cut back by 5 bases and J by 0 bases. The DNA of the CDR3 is TGTGCCAGCAGTTCGACAGGGATTACTAACTATGGCTACACCTTC. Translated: CASSSTGITNYGYTF.

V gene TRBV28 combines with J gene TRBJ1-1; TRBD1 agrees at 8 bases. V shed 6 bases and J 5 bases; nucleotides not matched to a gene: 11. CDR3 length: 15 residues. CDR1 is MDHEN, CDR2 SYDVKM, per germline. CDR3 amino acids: CASRPTGQGGTEAFF. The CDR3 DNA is TGTGCCAGCAGGCCCACAGGACAGGGTGGAACTGAAGCTTTCTTT.

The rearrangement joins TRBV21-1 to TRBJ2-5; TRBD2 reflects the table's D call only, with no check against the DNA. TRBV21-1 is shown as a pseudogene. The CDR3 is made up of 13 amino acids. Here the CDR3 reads CASPDGFQETQYF. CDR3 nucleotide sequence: TGTGCCAGCCCTGACGGGTTCCAAGAGACCCAGTACTTC.

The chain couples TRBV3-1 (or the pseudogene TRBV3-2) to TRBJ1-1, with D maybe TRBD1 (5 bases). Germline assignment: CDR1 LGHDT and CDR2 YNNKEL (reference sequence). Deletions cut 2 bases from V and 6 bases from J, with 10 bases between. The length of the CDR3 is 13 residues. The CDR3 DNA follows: TGTGCCAGCAGCCAATCTGGGGCGGCTGAAGCTTTCTTT. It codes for CASSQSGAAEAFF.

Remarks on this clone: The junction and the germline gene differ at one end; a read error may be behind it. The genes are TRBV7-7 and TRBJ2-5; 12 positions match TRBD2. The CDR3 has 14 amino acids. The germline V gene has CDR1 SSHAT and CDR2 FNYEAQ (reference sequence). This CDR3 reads CASSILAGGETQYF. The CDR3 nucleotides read TGTGCTAGCAGCATACTAGCGGGGGGAGAGACCCAGTACTTC.

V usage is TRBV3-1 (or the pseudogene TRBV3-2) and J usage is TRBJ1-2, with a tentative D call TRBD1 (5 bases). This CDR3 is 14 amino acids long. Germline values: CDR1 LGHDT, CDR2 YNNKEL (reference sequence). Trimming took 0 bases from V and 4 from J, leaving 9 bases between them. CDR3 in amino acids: CASSQDTGGYGYTF. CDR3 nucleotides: TGTGCCAGCAGCCAAGATACCGGGGGCTATGGCTACACCTTC.

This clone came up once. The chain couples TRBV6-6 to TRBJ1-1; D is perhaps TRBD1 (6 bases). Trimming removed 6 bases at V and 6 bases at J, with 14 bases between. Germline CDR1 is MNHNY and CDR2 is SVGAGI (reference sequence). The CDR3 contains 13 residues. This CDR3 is CASRGWPGAEAFF. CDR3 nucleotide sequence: TGTGCCAGCAGAGGTTGGCCAGGGGCTGAAGCTTTCTTT.

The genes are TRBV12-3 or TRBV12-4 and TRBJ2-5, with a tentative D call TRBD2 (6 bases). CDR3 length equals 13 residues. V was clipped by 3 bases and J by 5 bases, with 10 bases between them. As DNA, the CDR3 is TGTGCCAGCAGTTTCTGGGGGGAGGAGACCCAGTACTTC. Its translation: CASSFWGEETQYF.

The CDR3 sequence: CASSGIYGTSGGSSPLHF. DNA of the CDR3: TGTGCCAGCAGTGGGATATACGGGACATCGGGAGGTAGTTCACCCCTCCACTTT. The chain recombines TRBV6-1 with TRBJ1-6; D possibly corresponds to TRBD1 (6 bases). Germline assignment: CDR1 MNHNS and CDR2 SASEGT. Trimming took 4 bases from V and 9 from J, leaving 25 bases between them. The CDR3 runs to 18 residues.